Below are 22 T cell receptor beta chains sequenced from a single sample in a study of CD8+ T cells in alopecia areata (dated by TCRdb to 2017 to 2018). The library was made by the immunoSEQ multiplex PCR assay. RNA was extracted from all samples and reverse transcribed into cDNA, which served as template for TCR sequencing. The clones in this table, taken by TCRdb from immuneACCESS, are in-frame only. Not every clone is retained; where verified, under half of the shortfall comes from an unresolved V gene, and the cause of the rest is unknown. The sample data list some 130,000 clones, and roughly three fifths of these were observed just once. Around 6.6% of the sample lies in the top ten. Read against the paper, the sample's time point label means: baseline before oral tofacitinib. The sequencing used CD4+ T cells sorted from blood, collected at week 0. These receptors came from a human donor with alopecia areata.

This chain connects TRBV5-6 to TRBJ2-5; possibly TRBD1 or TRBD2 for D (5 bases each). V was clipped by 2 bases and J by 4 bases, with 9 bases between them. This CDR3 region has 13 residues. Per the germline V gene, CDR1 is SGHDT and CDR2 is YYEEEE. The CDR3 protein is CASSFGGSETQYF. In nucleotides, the CDR3 is TGTGCCAGCAGCTTTGGGGGTTCAGAGACCCAGTACTTC.

This clone came up a few times. The chain uses TRBV7-2 and TRBJ1-2; D uncertain. Trimming removed 5 bases at V and 5 bases at J, with 24 bases between. The CDR3 covers 17 residues. Germline loops: CDR1 SGHTA, CDR2 FQGNSA. DNA for the CDR3: TGTGCCAGCAGCGCGAGTCCAGCGTTGGCGGAGCGGTATGGCTACACCTTC. It yields the protein CASSASPALAERYGYTF.

J is TRBJ2-3 and V is TRBV2; D may match TRBD1 or TRBD2 (5 bases each). The CDR3 consists of 14 residues. The germline CDR1 and CDR2 sequences are SNHLY and FYNNEI. Trimming removed 6 bases from V and 3 bases from J, with 13 bases in between. The CDR3 protein is CASRTGASTDTQYF. The CDR3, as DNA: TGTGCCAGCAGGACCGGGGCCTCAACAGATACGCAGTATTTT. The variable domain in full, completed from reference TRBV2 and TRBJ2-3, reads EPEVTQTPSHQVTQMGQEVILRCVPISNHLYFYWYRQILGQKVEFLVSFYNNEISEKSEIFDDQFSVERPDGSNFTLKIRSTKLEDSAMYFCASRTGASTDTQYFGPGTRLTVL.

This sequence joins TRBV30 and TRBJ2-5; TRBD1 matches at 7 bases. The trim removed 0 bases at V and 5 bases at J, leaving 6 bases unmatched. Germline assignment: CDR1 GTSNPN and CDR2 SVGIG (reference sequence). This CDR3 has 14 residues. The CDR3 here is CAWSVQQGMETQYF. DNA for the CDR3: TGTGCCTGGAGTGTACAACAGGGGATGGAGACCCAGTACTTC. The full variable domain, rest sourced from reference TRBV30 and TRBJ2-5, is SQTIHQWPATLVQPVGSPLSLECTVEGTSNPNLYWYRQAAGRGLQLLFYSVGIGQISSEVPQNLSASRPQDRQFILSSKKLLLSDSGFYLCAWSVQQGMETQYFGPGTRLLVL.

The V and J genes are TRBV30 and TRBJ2-3, with a weak D call TRBD1 (5 bases). The CDR3 extends over 14 amino acids. In germline, CDR1 is GTSNPN, CDR2 SVGIG (reference sequence). Trimming removed 1 base at V and 4 bases at J, with 12 bases between. The DNA for the CDR3 is TGTGCCTGGAGTGCTATTGGGGCTCCAGATACGCAGTATTTT. It is translated as CAWSAIGAPDTQYF.

This clone was observed a few times. V is TRBV6-5 and J is TRBJ2-3; no reliable D call. With 5 bases removed from V and 6 bases from J, the gap between germline ends came to 9 bases. Germline CDR1 MNHEY, CDR2 SVGAGI. This CDR3 is 12 amino acids long. The chain's CDR3 is CASSPDADTQYF. The CDR3 coding sequence is TGTGCCAGCAGTCCCGATGCGGATACGCAGTATTTT.

V gene TRBV30 combines with J gene TRBJ2-1, with D perhaps TRBD1 or TRBD2 (5 bases each). The CDR3 consists of 12 residues. Germline CDR1 is GTSNPN and CDR2 is SVGIG (reference sequence). Trimming removed 0 bases from V and 14 bases from J, with 14 bases in between. CDR3: CAWSVSGLGEFF. The CDR3 bases are TGTGCCTGGAGTGTATCTGGCTTGGGGGAGTTCTTC.

The V call is TRBV25-1, the J call TRBJ1-3; D is possibly TRBD1 (6 bases). The germline CDR1 and CDR2 sequences are MGHDK and SYGVNS. Deletions cut 10 bases from V and 0 bases from J, with 16 bases between. This CDR3 has 15 residues. CDR3 region: CATRRGGNSGNTIYF. CDR3 nucleotides: TGTGCCACCAGGAGGGGGGGCAACTCTGGAAACACCATATATTTT.

V gene TRBV7-8 combines with J gene TRBJ2-1; 9 bases are a match to TRBD2. Germline CDR1 is SGHVS and CDR2 is FQNEAQ. CDR3 length: 15 residues. J was trimmed by 4 bases and V by 3 bases; bases with no gene match: 4. CDR3 DNA: TGTGCCAGCAGCTTGAGCGGGGGGACGTACAATGAGCAGTTCTTC. Amino acids: CASSLSGGTYNEQFF.

The chain joins TRBV7-6 to TRBJ2-7; the D gene is possibly TRBD1 (5 bases). CDR1 is SGHVS and CDR2 is FNYEAQ in the germline V gene. The ends were cut back, 1 base at V and 2 bases at J, with 6 bases in the middle. The CDR3 totals 13 residues. In DNA, the CDR3 is TGTGCCAGCAGCTTAGGCAGGGCCTACGAGCAGTACTTC. Translated: CASSLGRAYEQYF.

The chain is built from TRBV7-2 and TRBJ2-7, with D tentatively TRBD2 (7 bases). This CDR3 spans 15 amino acids. Looked up from germline, CDR1 is SGHTA and CDR2 is FQGNSA. Trimming took off 1 base at V and 2 bases at J, with 12 bases between the two ends. CDR3 in amino acids: CASSLVGGAAYEQYF. CDR3 bases: TGTGCCAGCAGCTTAGTAGGGGGGGCCGCCTACGAGCAGTACTTC.

The V gene is TRBV29-1, the J gene TRBJ2-6; D uncertain. The CDR3 totals 16 residues. CDR1 is SQVTM, CDR2 ANQGSEA, per germline. With 5 bases removed from V and 0 bases from J, the gap between germline ends came to 14 bases. Here the CDR3 reads CSVRDPRSSGANVLTF. The CDR3 DNA reads TGCAGCGTTAGGGATCCCAGGAGCTCTGGGGCCAACGTCCTGACTTTC.

This clone was counted only a few times. The rearrangement links TRBV7-9 to TRBJ2-5, with 11 bases lining up with TRBD2. The CDR3 runs 18 residues. CDR1 is SEHNR, CDR2 FQNEAQ, per germline (reference sequence). J lost 0 bases, V lost 0 bases, and 6 bases had no gene match. The CDR3 protein is CASSLAWPSGRYQETQYF. The CDR3, as DNA: TGTGCCAGCAGCTTAGCGTGGCCTAGCGGGAGGTACCAAGAGACCCAGTACTTC.

The chain combines TRBV5-1 with TRBJ2-7, with a possible D match to TRBD2 (6 bases). V was trimmed by 4 bases and J by 6 bases, leaving 17 bases between them. CDR3 length equals 14 residues. Per the germline V gene, CDR1 is SGHRS and CDR2 is YFSETQ. The CDR3 loop reads CASSLGSLGGEQYF. CDR3 bases: TGCGCCAGCAGCCTCGGGTCTCTCGGGGGCGAGCAGTACTTC.

The gene calls are TRBV7-3 and TRBJ1-6; 7 nucleotides align to TRBD1. This CDR3 is 14 amino acids long. With 6 bases clipped from V and 9 bases from J, the junction kept 8 bases outside the gene matches. Germline loops: CDR1 SGHTA, CDR2 FQGTGA. CDR3 nucleotides: TGTGCCAGCAGTAAAGGGGGCGGCGGTTCACCCCTCCACTTT. The encoded protein is CASSKGGGGSPLHF.

The genes are TRBV29-1 and TRBJ2-4, with TRBD1 identical over 7 bases. From germline, CDR1 is SQVTM and CDR2 ANQGSEA. Trimming took 7 bases from V and 0 from J; bases not matched to a gene: 18. The CDR3 runs to 18 residues. As DNA, the CDR3 is TGCAGCGCGGTGGCCGGGACAGATAAAGACCTAGCCAAAAACATTCAGTACTTC. This translates into CSAVAGTDKDLAKNIQYF.

The chain combines TRBV7-2 with TRBJ2-1; D not resolved. The germline V gene encodes CDR1 SGHTA and CDR2 FQGNSA. The length of the CDR3 is 16 residues. Trimming stripped 5 bases from V and 0 bases from J, with 14 bases between. This chain's CDR3 is CASSNERISSYNEQFF. The CDR3 nucleotides are TGTGCCAGCAGCAACGAAAGGATTAGCTCCTACAATGAGCAGTTCTTC.

The chain recombines TRBV10-3 with TRBJ2-4, with 8 nucleotides matching TRBD1. V dropped 4 bases and J dropped 4; count of bases not matched to a gene: 6. Germline loops: CDR1 ENHRY, CDR2 SYGVKD. This CDR3 has 15 residues. The CDR3 reads CAISGPGQEKNIQYF. The CDR3, as DNA: TGTGCCATCAGTGGGCCGGGACAGGAGAAAAACATTCAGTACTTC.

This clone has only a few counts. The chain is built from TRBV7-9 and TRBJ2-5; maybe TRBD2 (6 bases). CDR3 length: 14 amino acids. V was trimmed by 5 bases and J by 2 bases, leaving 12 bases between them. Germline assignment: CDR1 SEHNR and CDR2 FQNEAQ (reference sequence). The CDR3: CASSQRDFQETQYF. CDR3 nucleotide sequence: TGTGCCAGCAGCCAGAGGGACTTTCAAGAGACCCAGTACTTC.

This clone was counted a few times. This chain links TRBV29-1 with TRBJ2-1; TRBD1 matches at 8 bases. Germline lookup yields CDR1 SQVTM and CDR2 ANQGSEA. Trimming took 7 bases from V and 9 from J; bases not matched to a gene: 5. The CDR3 covers 11 residues. The CDR3 coding sequence is TGCAGCGACTCGGACAGGGCTGAGCAGTTCTTC. It specifies CSDSDRAEQFF.

This chain connects TRBV29-1 to TRBJ2-3; TRBD1 agrees at 8 bases. Germline assignment: CDR1 SQVTM and CDR2 ANQGSEA. V dropped 6 bases and J dropped 2; count of bases not matched to a gene: 7. This CDR3 comprises 14 residues. In DNA form, the CDR3 reads TGCAGCGTGGACCACAGGGGGACCACAGATACGCAGTATTTT. It encodes CSVDHRGTTDTQYF.

The chain is built from TRBV29-1 and TRBJ2-5; 7 nucleotides align to TRBD2. This CDR3 region has 14 residues. V gave up 3 bases and J gave up 3 bases; unmatched junction bases: 7. Germline V gene lookup returns CDR1 SQVTM and CDR2 ANQGSEA. This CDR3 reads CSVDRRLAKETQYF. The CDR3 nucleotides are TGCAGCGTTGACAGACGACTAGCTAAAGAGACCCAGTACTTC.